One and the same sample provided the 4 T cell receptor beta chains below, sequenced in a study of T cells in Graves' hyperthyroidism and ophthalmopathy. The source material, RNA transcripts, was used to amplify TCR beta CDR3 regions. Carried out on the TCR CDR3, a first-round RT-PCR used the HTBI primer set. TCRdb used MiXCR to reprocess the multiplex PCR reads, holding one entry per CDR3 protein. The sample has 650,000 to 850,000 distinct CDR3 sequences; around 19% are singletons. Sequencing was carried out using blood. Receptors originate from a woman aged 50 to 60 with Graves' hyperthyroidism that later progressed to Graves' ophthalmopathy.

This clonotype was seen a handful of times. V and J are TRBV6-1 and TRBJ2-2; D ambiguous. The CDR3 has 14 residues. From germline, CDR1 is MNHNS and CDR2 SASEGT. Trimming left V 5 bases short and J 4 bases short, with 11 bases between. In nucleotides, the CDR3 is TGTGCCAGCAGTCCTATTTGGGGCACCGGGGAGCTGTTTTTT. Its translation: CASSPIWGTGELFF.

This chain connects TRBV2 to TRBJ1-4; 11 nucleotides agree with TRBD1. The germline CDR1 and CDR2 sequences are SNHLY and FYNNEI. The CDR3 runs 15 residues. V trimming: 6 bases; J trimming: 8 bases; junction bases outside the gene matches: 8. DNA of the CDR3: TGTGCCAGCAGCGGACAGGGGGCGCGGGGAGAAAAACTGTTTTTT. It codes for CASSGQGARGEKLFF.

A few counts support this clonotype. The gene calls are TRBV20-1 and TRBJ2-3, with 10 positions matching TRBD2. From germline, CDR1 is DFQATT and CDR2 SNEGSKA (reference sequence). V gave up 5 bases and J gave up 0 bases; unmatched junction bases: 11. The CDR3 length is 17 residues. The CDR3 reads CSAWGKEAGGSTDTQYF. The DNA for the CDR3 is TGCAGTGCTTGGGGCAAGGAAGCGGGGGGGAGCACAGATACGCAGTATTTT.

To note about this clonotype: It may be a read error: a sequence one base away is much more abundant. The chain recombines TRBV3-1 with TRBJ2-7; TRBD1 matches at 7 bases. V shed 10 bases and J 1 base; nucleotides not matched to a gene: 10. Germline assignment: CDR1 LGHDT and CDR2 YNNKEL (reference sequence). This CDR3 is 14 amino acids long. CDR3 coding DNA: TGTGCCACGCCCCGGGACAGCATATCCTACGAGCAGTACTTC. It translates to CATPRDSISYEQYF.